Listed below are T cell receptor beta chains from one sample, sequenced in a study of Ad26.COV2.S vaccination and SARS-CoV-2 variants. TCRdb's table, derived via immunoSEQ multiplex PCR, lists solely in-frame clones and lacks some. The data hold some 300,000 clones, with more than 70% observed a single time. This sample comprised peripheral blood, obtained in a trial of Ad26.COV2.S vaccine versus placebo. These receptors originate from a person between 18 and 59 years old who received the Ad26.COV2.S COVID-19 vaccine or a placebo. Each CDR3 is given with its conserved first and last residue. D genes are given only for firm matches. Where a row states a size, it is once, few, many or the class of an expanded clone; other rows omit it.

size: -; J: TRBJ1-2; V: TRBV4-1; D: TRBD1; DNA: TGCGCCAGCAGCCCGAGACAGGGGCCCTACATATATGGCTACACCTTC; CDR3: CASSPRQGPYIYGYTF
size: -; J: TRBJ1-2; V: TRBV19; D: -; DNA: TGTGCCAGTACCGCTCCGGGACAAGGAATCTATGGCTACACCTTC; CDR3: CASTAPGQGIYGYTF
size: -; J: TRBJ2-2; V: TRBV7-6; D: -; DNA: TGTGCCAGCACAACCGGTCAGGGGTGGACCGGGGAGCTGTTTTTT; CDR3: CASTTGQGWTGELFF
size: -; J: TRBJ2-1; V: TRBV3-1/TRBV3-2; D: -; DNA: TGTGCCAGCAGCCAAGAGGGACGGAGCTACAATGAGCAGTTCTTC; CDR3: CASSQEGRSYNEQFF
size: few; J: TRBJ2-1; V: TRBV7-3; D: -; DNA: TGTGCCAGCGGGGACTCCCCTCAGACAATAGATGAGCAGTTCTTC; CDR3: CASGDSPQTIDEQFF
size: few; J: TRBJ1-1; V: TRBV9; D: -; DNA: TGTGCCAGCAGCGCTAGAGGGAACACTGAAGCTTTCTTT; CDR3: CASSARGNTEAFF
size: once; J: TRBJ2-7; V: TRBV7-8; D: -; DNA: TGTGCCAGCAGCTCCCGGAGGCGTTACGAGCAGTACTTC; CDR3: CASSSRRRYEQYF
size: -; J: TRBJ2-2; V: TRBV5-1; D: TRBD2; DNA: TGCGCCAGCAGCCTACCCAGCGGGGGTTCCGCCGGGGAGCTGTTTTTT; CDR3: CASSLPSGGSAGELFF
size: -; J: TRBJ2-3; V: TRBV3-1/TRBV3-2; D: TRBD2; DNA: TGTGCCAGCAGCCAAGGGGGACTAGCAGGGACAGATACGCAGTATTTT; CDR3: CASSQGGLAGTDTQYF
size: -; J: TRBJ1-2; V: TRBV5-1; D: -; DNA: TGCGCCAGCAGGAAGACAGGCCAGGGGTATGGCTACACCTTC; CDR3: CASRKTGQGYGYTF
size: once; J: TRBJ2-7; V: TRBV29-1; D: TRBD1; DNA: TGCAGCGTAGCGACAGGGGGCTACGAGCAGTACTTC; CDR3: CSVATGGYEQYF
size: -; J: TRBJ1-5; V: TRBV4-2; D: TRBD1; DNA: TGTGCCAGCAGCCAAGAACCAGGGGGCGGTCAGCCCCAGCATTTT; CDR3: CASSQEPGGGQPQHF
size: -; J: TRBJ2-7; V: TRBV7-8; D: TRBD1; DNA: TGTGCCAGCAGCTTAAAAGGGGGCAGCTACGAGCAGTACTTC; CDR3: CASSLKGGSYEQYF
size: -; J: TRBJ1-1; V: TRBV11-2; D: -; DNA: TGTGCCAGCAGCTCCAGGCGGGGTAACACTGAAGCTTTCTTT; CDR3: CASSSRRGNTEAFF
size: few; J: TRBJ2-7; V: TRBV4-1; D: -; DNA: TGCGCCAGCAGCCAAGGTCGGGAGCGGGAGCAGTACTTC; CDR3: CASSQGREREQYF
size: -; J: TRBJ2-5; V: TRBV30; D: -; DNA: TGTGCCTGGAGTCCGGGAAAACAAGAGACCCAGTACTTC; CDR3: CAWSPGKQETQYF
size: -; J: TRBJ1-1; V: TRBV29-1; D: TRBD1; DNA: TGCAGCGTTGGGCAGGGGGCAAGTAGGGGTGCTGGCACTGAAGCTTTCTTT; CDR3: CSVGQGASRGAGTEAFF
size: once; J: TRBJ1-1; V: TRBV9; D: -; DNA: TGTGCCAGCAGCCCAGGGATGAACACTGAAGCTTTCTTT; CDR3: CASSPGMNTEAFF
size: -; J: TRBJ1-1; V: TRBV10-2; D: TRBD1; DNA: TGCGCCAGCAGTGAGAGCGGGACAGGGGTGGACACTGAAGCTTTCTTT; CDR3: CASSESGTGVDTEAFF
size: -; J: TRBJ1-4; V: TRBV2; D: -; DNA: TGTGCCAGCAGTCCTCCAAAGCCTGCAACTAATGAAAAACTGTTTTTT; CDR3: CASSPPKPATNEKLFF
size: -; J: TRBJ1-1; V: TRBV7-9; D: -; DNA: TGTGCCAGCAGCTTAGCGCTAGGGGGGAGAACTGAAGCTTTCTTT; CDR3: CASSLALGGRTEAFF
size: -; J: TRBJ2-5; V: TRBV7-3; D: TRBD2; DNA: TGTGCCAGCAGCCGTGGACTAGCGGGGGATGAGACCCAGTACTTC; CDR3: CASSRGLAGDETQYF
size: once; J: TRBJ1-2; V: TRBV18; D: -; DNA: TGTGCCAGCTCAACACAGAACGTCGAGGAATACACCTTC; CDR3: CASSTQNVEEYTF
size: -; J: TRBJ2-3; V: TRBV5-1; D: TRBD2; DNA: TGCGCCAGCAGCTTGGCTAGCGGGGGGGGCACAGATACGCAGTATTTT; CDR3: CASSLASGGGTDTQYF
size: -; J: TRBJ1-2; V: TRBV5-4; D: -; DNA: TGTGCCAGCAGCTTCCCAGACAGTCGCCTAGGCTACACCTTC; CDR3: CASSFPDSRLGYTF
size: -; J: TRBJ2-5; V: TRBV5-4; D: -; DNA: TGTGCCAGCAGCAGGGGGGGACAAGAGACCCAGTACTTC; CDR3: CASSRGGQETQYF
size: once; J: TRBJ2-7; V: TRBV7-2; D: TRBD1; DNA: TGTGCCAGCAGCACGCGGACAGGAATAGGGGGCGAGCAGTACTTC; CDR3: CASSTRTGIGGEQYF
size: -; J: TRBJ1-5; V: TRBV2; D: TRBD1; DNA: TGTGCCAGCAGTAAACAGGGGACGGGCAATCAGCCCCAGCATTTT; CDR3: CASSKQGTGNQPQHF
size: few; J: TRBJ1-1; V: TRBV10-2; D: -; DNA: TGCGCCAGCAGTGGAGGAGGGTACACTGAAGCTTTCTTT; CDR3: CASSGGGYTEAFF
size: -; J: TRBJ2-5; V: TRBV5-1; D: -; DNA: TGCGCCAGCAGCTTGTTTCCGGGGGCAGGGGAGACCCAGTACTTC; CDR3: CASSLFPGAGETQYF
size: -; J: TRBJ2-7; V: TRBV5-4; D: TRBD1; DNA: TGTGCCAGCAGCTTGGCCGGGACAGCCTACGAGCAGTACTTC; CDR3: CASSLAGTAYEQYF
size: -; J: TRBJ2-7; V: TRBV5-5; D: -; DNA: TGTGCCAGCAGCTTGGGGGGCTTCTACGAGCAGTACTTC; CDR3: CASSLGGFYEQYF
size: once; J: TRBJ1-1; V: TRBV6-2/TRBV6-3; D: -; DNA: TGTGCCAGCAGTTACATCAGGGGAGTGAACACTGAAGCTTTCTTT; CDR3: CASSYIRGVNTEAFF
size: -; J: TRBJ2-7; V: TRBV11-2; D: TRBD1; DNA: TGTGCCAGCAGCTTCCGACAGGGGATGGGATACGAGCAGTACTTC; CDR3: CASSFRQGMGYEQYF
size: -; J: TRBJ1-6; V: TRBV27; D: -; DNA: TGTGCCAGCAGGAGGGGGTCCTCCTATAATTCACCCCTCCACTTT; CDR3: CASRRGSSYNSPLHF
size: few; J: TRBJ1-5; V: TRBV6-6; D: -; DNA: TGTGCCAGCAGTTACGCCCAATTGGGTCAGCCCCAGCATTTT; CDR3: CASSYAQLGQPQHF
size: once; J: TRBJ1-2; V: TRBV30; D: TRBD1; DNA: TGTGCCTGGAGTGTATGGGACAGGGATTATAATGGCTACACCTTC; CDR3: CAWSVWDRDYNGYTF
size: -; J: TRBJ1-1; V: TRBV30; D: -; DNA: TGTGCCTGGAGTGTACAGTCGGGGAGGTACACTGAAGCTTTCTTT; CDR3: CAWSVQSGRYTEAFF
size: -; J: TRBJ1-2; V: TRBV6-1; D: -; DNA: TGTGCCAGCAGTGACCTGTTTGGGGGAGGCTACACCTTC; CDR3: CASSDLFGGGYTF
size: -; J: TRBJ2-7; V: TRBV10-1; D: -; DNA: TGCGCCAGCAGCCCCCAAAAGCTTGGGGAGCAGTACTTC; CDR3: CASSPQKLGEQYF
size: once; J: TRBJ1-1; V: TRBV6-2/TRBV6-3; D: -; DNA: TGTGCCAGCAGTCTCGGGAAAGTCTGGAGAGGCACTGAAGCTTTCTTT; CDR3: CASSLGKVWRGTEAFF